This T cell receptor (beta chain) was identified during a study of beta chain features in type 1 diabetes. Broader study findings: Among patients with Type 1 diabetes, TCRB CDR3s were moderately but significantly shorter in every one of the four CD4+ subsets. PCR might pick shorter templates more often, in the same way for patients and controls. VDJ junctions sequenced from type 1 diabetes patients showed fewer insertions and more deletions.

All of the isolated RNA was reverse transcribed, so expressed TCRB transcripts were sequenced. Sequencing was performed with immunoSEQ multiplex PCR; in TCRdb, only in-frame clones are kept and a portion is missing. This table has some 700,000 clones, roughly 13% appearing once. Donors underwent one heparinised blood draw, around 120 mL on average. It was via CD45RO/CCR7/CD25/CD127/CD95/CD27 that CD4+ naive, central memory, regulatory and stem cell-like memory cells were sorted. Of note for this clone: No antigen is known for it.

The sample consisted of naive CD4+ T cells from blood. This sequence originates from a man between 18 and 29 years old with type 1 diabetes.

The CDR3 protein is CASSYQRDSYEQYF. CDR3 DNA: TGTGCCAGCAGTTATCAGCGGGACAGCTACGAGCAGTACTTC. This rearrangement joins TRBV6-5 to TRBJ2-7; D is tentatively TRBD1 or TRBD2 (7 bases each). Germline CDR1 reads MNHEY; CDR2 reads SVGAGI. The CDR3 length is 14 residues. The germline V and J ends were trimmed by 3 bases and 3 bases, with 12 bases remaining between them.